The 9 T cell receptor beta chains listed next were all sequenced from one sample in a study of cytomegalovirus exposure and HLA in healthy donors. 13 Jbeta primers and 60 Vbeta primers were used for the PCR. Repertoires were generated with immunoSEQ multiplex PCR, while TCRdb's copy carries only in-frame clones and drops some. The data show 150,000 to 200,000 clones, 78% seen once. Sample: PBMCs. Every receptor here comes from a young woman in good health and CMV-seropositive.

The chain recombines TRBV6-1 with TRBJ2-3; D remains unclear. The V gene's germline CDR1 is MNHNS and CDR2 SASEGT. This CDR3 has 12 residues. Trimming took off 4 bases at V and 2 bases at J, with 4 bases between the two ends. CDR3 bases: TGTGCCAGCAGTGGTAACACAGATACGCAGTATTTT. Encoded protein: CASSGNTDTQYF.

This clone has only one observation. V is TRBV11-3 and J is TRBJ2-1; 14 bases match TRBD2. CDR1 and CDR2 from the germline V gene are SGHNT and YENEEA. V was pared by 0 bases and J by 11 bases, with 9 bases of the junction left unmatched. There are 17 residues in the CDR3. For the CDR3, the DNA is TGTGCCAGCAGCTTAGAGGCTGGGACTAGCGGGAGTGGGAAGCAGTTCTTC. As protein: CASSLEAGTSGSGKQFF.

The CDR3 region is CASSENTRAEAFF. The CDR3 nucleotides read TGTGCCAGCAGTGAAAATACTAGGGCTGAAGCTTTCTTT. The chain recombines TRBV6-1 with TRBJ1-1; D call uncertain. Germline V gene sequence: CDR1 MNHNS, CDR2 SASEGT. The CDR3 runs to 13 residues. Trimming removed 2 bases from V and 6 bases from J, with 10 bases in between.

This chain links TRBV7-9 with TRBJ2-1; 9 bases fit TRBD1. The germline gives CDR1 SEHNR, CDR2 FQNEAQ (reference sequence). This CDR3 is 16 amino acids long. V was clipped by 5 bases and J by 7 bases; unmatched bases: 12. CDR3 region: CASSLNRGRRENEQFF. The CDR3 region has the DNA TGTGCCAGCAGCCTGAACAGGGGGCGAAGAGAAAATGAGCAGTTCTTC.

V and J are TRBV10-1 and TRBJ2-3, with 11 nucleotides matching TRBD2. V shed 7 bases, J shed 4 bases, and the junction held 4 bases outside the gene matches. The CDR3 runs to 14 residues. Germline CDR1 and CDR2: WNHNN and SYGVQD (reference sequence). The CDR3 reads CASTELAGADTQYF. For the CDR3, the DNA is TGCGCCAGCACGGAACTAGCGGGAGCAGATACGCAGTATTTT.

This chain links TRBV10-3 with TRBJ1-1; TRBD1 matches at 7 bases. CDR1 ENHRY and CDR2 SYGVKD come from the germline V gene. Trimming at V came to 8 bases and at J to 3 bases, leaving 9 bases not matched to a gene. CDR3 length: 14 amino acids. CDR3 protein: CAIVGTERYTEAFF. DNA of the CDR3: TGTGCCATCGTCGGGACAGAGAGGTACACTGAAGCTTTCTTT.

The CDR3 sequence: CASSLVQTVNTEAFF. As DNA, the CDR3 is TGCGCCAGCAGCTTGGTGCAGACAGTGAACACTGAAGCTTTCTTT. The V and J genes are TRBV5-1 and TRBJ1-1; maybe TRBD1 (5 bases). This CDR3 has 15 residues. CDR1 SGHRS and CDR2 YFSETQ come from the germline V gene. V was pared by 0 bases and J by 0 bases, with 9 bases between. Full variable domain (remainder filled in from reference TRBV5-1 and TRBJ1-1): KAGVTQTPRYLIKTRGQQVTLSCSPISGHRSVSWYQQTPGQGLQFLFEYFSETQRNKGNFPGRFSGRQFSNSRSEMNVSTLELGDSALYLCASSLVQTVNTEAFFGQGTRLTVV.

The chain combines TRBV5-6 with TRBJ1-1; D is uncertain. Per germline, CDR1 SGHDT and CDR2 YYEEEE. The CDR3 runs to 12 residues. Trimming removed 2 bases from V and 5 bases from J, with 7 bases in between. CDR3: CASSFGLTEAFF. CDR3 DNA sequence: TGTGCCAGCAGCTTCGGTTTAACTGAAGCTTTCTTT.

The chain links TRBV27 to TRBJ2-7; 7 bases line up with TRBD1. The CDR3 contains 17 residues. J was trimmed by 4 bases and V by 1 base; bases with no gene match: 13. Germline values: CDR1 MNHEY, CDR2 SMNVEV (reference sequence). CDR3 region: CASSLWAGDRGPYEQYF. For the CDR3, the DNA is TGTGCCAGCAGTTTATGGGCCGGGGACAGAGGACCGTACGAGCAGTACTTC.